Presented here are 17 T cell receptor beta chains from one specimen sequenced in a study of blood T cell repertoires in COVID-19. TCRdb keeps only in-frame clones here, not all; method: immunoSEQ multiplex PCR. The table records hundreds of thousands of clones, approximately 90% of them present only once. The sequenced sample was peripheral blood. All receptors derive from a man between 18 and 35 years old with COVID-19, enrolled during active disease.

This clone was seen once. V gene TRBV18 combines with J gene TRBJ2-2; TRBD2 aligns across 11 bases. The length of the CDR3 is 17 residues. Germline CDR1 and CDR2: KGHSH and LQKENI. J lost 6 bases, V lost 6 bases, and 12 bases had no gene match. The CDR3 sequence: CASSPRTSGYLPGELFF. CDR3 sequence (DNA): TGTGCCAGCTCGCCGAGGACTAGCGGGTATCTGCCCGGGGAGCTGTTTTTT. Complete variable domain (other parts from reference TRBV18 and TRBJ2-2): NAGVMQNPRHLVRRRGQEARLRCSPMKGHSHVYWYRQLPEEGLKFMVYLQKENIIDESGMPKERFSAEFPKEGPSILRIQQVVRGDSAAYFCASSPRTSGYLPGELFFGEGSRLTVL.

V gene TRBV19 combines with J gene TRBJ1-2, with unresolved D. V lost 7 bases, J lost 4 bases, and 10 bases lay in between. Germline CDR1 and CDR2: LNHDA and SQIVND (reference sequence). This CDR3 region has 12 residues. CDR3 amino acids: CASKRAGYGYTF. In nucleotides, the CDR3 is TGTGCCAGTAAACGGGCGGGCTATGGCTACACCTTC.

V usage is TRBV7-9 and J usage is TRBJ2-1; D might be TRBD1 (5 bases). V lost 5 bases to trimming and J lost 8 bases, with 13 bases between them. The CDR3 has 13 residues. Germline CDR1 and CDR2: SEHNR and FQNEAQ (reference sequence). CDR3 bases: TGTGCCAGCAGCACCCTTGGACATGATGAGCAGTTCTTC. This sequence encodes CASSTLGHDEQFF. Variable domain in full (rest from reference TRBV7-9 and TRBJ2-1): DTGVSQNPRHKITKRGQNVTFRCDPISEHNRLYWYRQTLGQGPEFLTYFQNEAQLEKSRLLSDRFSAERPKGSFSTLEIQRTEQGDSAMYLCASSTLGHDEQFFGPGTRLTVL.

This sequence joins TRBV6-5 and TRBJ2-5, with 10 bases identical to TRBD1. The V gene end was trimmed by 7 bases and the J gene end by 2 bases; junction bases not matched to a gene: 7. The CDR3 is 15 residues long. The germline V gene encodes CDR1 MNHEY and CDR2 SVGAGI. CDR3 loop: CASTPRTGGQETQYF. The CDR3, as DNA: TGTGCCAGCACCCCTCGGACAGGGGGGCAAGAGACCCAGTACTTC.

This clone came up a few times. The V call is TRBV30, the J call TRBJ1-1; D ambiguous. The CDR3 covers 15 residues. V was cut by 0 bases and J by 1 base, with 12 bases left in between. From germline, CDR1 is GTSNPN and CDR2 SVGIG (reference sequence). The CDR3 coding sequence is TGTGCCTGGAGTGTAATGGGCGGGTCGAACACTGAAGCTTTCTTT. It codes for CAWSVMGGSNTEAFF.

V and J are TRBV19 and TRBJ1-3; D gene unclear. The CDR3 loop spans 15 amino acids. Trimming pared 3 bases from V and 0 bases from J, leaving 9 bases between. CDR1 is LNHDA, CDR2 SQIVND, per germline (reference sequence). CDR3 nucleotide sequence: TGTGCCAGTAGTATCGGGCTAGCCTCTGGAAACACCATATATTTT. Translating gives CASSIGLASGNTIYF.

This clone was recorded once. The chain joins TRBV27 to TRBJ1-1; perhaps TRBD1 as D (5 bases). Trimming cost V 7 bases and J 5 bases, with 17 bases left between them. The CDR3 contains 14 residues. Germline V gives CDR1 MNHEY, CDR2 SMNVEV (reference sequence). The CDR3 DNA is TGTGCCAGCATCGGCCAGGGCGGGGGTACTGAAGCTTTCTTT. It is translated as CASIGQGGGTEAFF.

The rearrangement uses TRBV30 and TRBJ1-2; 12 bases line up with TRBD1. The V gene end was trimmed by 0 bases and the J gene end by 8 bases; junction bases not matched to a gene: 7. Germline CDR1 and CDR2: GTSNPN and SVGIG (reference sequence). The CDR3 is made up of 15 amino acids. The CDR3 DNA reads as TGTGCCTGGAGTGTGGGGGGACAGGGGGCCTGGGGCTACACCTTC. Protein: CAWSVGGQGAWGYTF.

The chain links TRBV19 to TRBJ1-3; D gene unclear. The CDR3 runs 13 residues. CDR1 LNHDA and CDR2 SQIVND come from the germline V gene (reference sequence). Trimming took 3 bases from V and 4 from J, leaving 7 bases between them. The CDR3 reads CASSIIEGNTIYF. The DNA for the CDR3 is TGTGCCAGTAGTATTATAGAAGGAAACACCATATATTTT.

The chain recombines TRBV28 with TRBJ2-3; TRBD2 is a possible D gene (6 bases). Trimming stripped 5 bases from V and 5 bases from J, with 14 bases between. The CDR3 is made up of 14 amino acids. CDR1 and CDR2 from the germline V gene are MDHEN and SYDVKM. The CDR3 region is CASSLGDFLDTQYF. CDR3 bases: TGTGCCAGCAGTCTAGGGGACTTCCTAGATACGCAGTATTTT. Full variable domain (rest looked up from reference TRBV28 and TRBJ2-3): DVKVTQSSRYLVKRTGEKVFLECVQDMDHENMFWYRQDPGLGLRLIYFSYDVKMKEKGDIPEGYSVSREKKERFSLILESASTNQTSMYLCASSLGDFLDTQYFGPGTRLTVL.

This sequence joins TRBV5-1 and TRBJ2-1, with TRBD1 identical over 8 bases. Germline CDR1 SGHRS, CDR2 YFSETQ. V dropped 2 bases and J dropped 3; count of bases not matched to a gene: 10. The CDR3 runs 17 residues. As DNA, the CDR3 is TGCGCCAGCAGCTTACAACCCGGACAGGGTGACTACAATGAGCAGTTCTTC. The encoded protein is CASSLQPGQGDYNEQFF. The variable domain in full, with the rest retrieved from reference TRBV5-1 and TRBJ2-1, is KAGVTQTPRYLIKTRGQQVTLSCSPISGHRSVSWYQQTPGQGLQFLFEYFSETQRNKGNFPGRFSGRQFSNSRSEMNVSTLELGDSALYLCASSLQPGQGDYNEQFFGPGTRLTVL.

V is TRBV7-9 and J is TRBJ2-1; D not certain. Germline CDR1 reads SEHNR; CDR2 reads FQNEAQ (reference sequence). V was clipped by 5 bases and J by 8 bases, with 10 bases between them. CDR3 length: 12 amino acids. The CDR3 loop reads CASSPSVDEQFF. In DNA, the CDR3 is TGTGCCAGCAGCCCATCAGTGGATGAGCAGTTCTTC.

The V and J genes are TRBV5-1 and TRBJ1-2; D is possibly TRBD1 (6 bases). The CDR3 extends over 15 amino acids. Trimming left V 1 base short and J 2 bases short, with 12 bases between. The germline V gene has CDR1 SGHRS and CDR2 YFSETQ. The CDR3 DNA sequence: TGCGCCAGCAGCTTGTCGGTAGGGGGAAACTATGGCTACACCTTC. It codes for CASSLSVGGNYGYTF.

This chain uses TRBV12-3 or TRBV12-4 with TRBJ1-1; a possible D gene is TRBD1 (5 bases). The CDR3 is 12 amino acids. V lost 6 bases and J 4 bases, leaving 9 bases between the germline ends. The CDR3 DNA sequence: TGTGCCAGCAGGGAGGGGACCACTGAAGCTTTCTTT. Translation: CASREGTTEAFF.

The chain joins TRBV5-1 to TRBJ1-1; 10 positions agree with TRBD1. Losses at the gene ends were 1 base for V and 6 bases for J; bases not matched to a gene: 6. This CDR3 region has 15 residues. Germline values: CDR1 SGHRS, CDR2 YFSETQ. The CDR3 nucleotides read TGCGCCAGCAGCTTGACCGGGACAGGGGCTCCTGAAGCTTTCTTT. Amino acids: CASSLTGTGAPEAFF.

The chain carries TRBV5-4 and TRBJ2-2; tentatively, D is TRBD2 (5 bases). Between the trimmed V and J ends, which lost 4 bases and 6 bases, there was a span of 13 bases. Germline V gene lookup returns CDR1 SGHNT and CDR2 YYREEE (reference sequence). The CDR3 runs to 14 residues. The CDR3: CASSIYTSPGELFF. CDR3 DNA sequence: TGTGCCAGCAGCATCTATACTAGTCCCGGGGAGCTGTTTTTT.

The CDR3 coding sequence is TGCGCCAGCAGCCTACGGGTTCAGGAGACCCAGTACTTC. It is translated as CASSLRVQETQYF. The chain uses TRBV4-1 and TRBJ2-5; D ambiguous. With 4 bases removed from V and 5 bases from J, the gap between germline ends came to 11 bases. Looked up from germline, CDR1 is MGHRA and CDR2 is YSYEKL. There are 13 residues in the CDR3.